These 9 T cell receptor beta chains were all obtained from the same sample, sequenced in a study of T cell repertoires in cytomegalovirus infection. Antigens of these TCRs are unknown. TCRdb re-called the reads with MiXCR, one entry per CDR3 protein. In the table there are hundreds of thousands of distinct CDR3 sequences, about 42% of which are singletons. The sequencing used cultured PBMCs, collected from culture after CMV antigen stimulation. These receptors came from a human donor in good health (CMV status not recorded). Some clones in this sample may be carry-over from other donors' samples.

V gene TRBV6-1 combines with J gene TRBJ2-7; tentative D call: TRBD2 (6 bases). Germline CDR1 and CDR2: MNHNS and SASEGT. This CDR3 is 16 amino acids long. V lost 5 bases and J lost 6, with 23 bases in between. The CDR3 reads CASSLRAGRGGLEQYF. DNA for the CDR3: TGTGCCAGCAGTTTACGAGCCGGAAGGGGAGGCCTCGAGCAGTACTTC.

The genes are TRBV7-8 and TRBJ1-1; TRBD1 might be the D (6 bases). The CDR3 is 15 residues long. The germline gives CDR1 SGHVS, CDR2 FQNEAQ. Trimming shortened V by 5 bases and J by 0 bases, and 13 bases separated the two germline ends. The CDR3 coding sequence is TGTGCCAGCAGCGCAAACAGGGAGCTGAACACTGAAGCTTTCTTT. Translated, it gives CASSANRELNTEAFF.

The CDR3 DNA follows: TGCAGCGTGGGGACAGGGGTGGAGACCCAGTACTTC. Residues: CSVGTGVETQYF. The rearrangement joins TRBV29-1 to TRBJ2-5; TRBD1 matches 10 bases. CDR1 is SQVTM and CDR2 is ANQGSEA in the germline V gene. The CDR3 totals 12 residues. V dropped 6 bases and J dropped 5; count of bases not matched to a gene: 3.

As to this clonotype: One junction end does not reproduce the germline sequence, and a read error may be involved. This chain links TRBV12-3 or TRBV12-4 with TRBJ1-6, with TRBD1 matching over 7 bases. The CDR3 is made up of 14 amino acids. The DNA for the CDR3 is TGTGCCAGCAGATTAGGGGACAGAGGTTCACCCCTCCACTTT. Protein: CASRLGDRGSPLHF.

J is TRBJ1-4 and V is TRBV29-1; no firm D call. V lost 6 bases to trimming and J lost 0 bases, with 14 bases between them. The V gene's germline CDR1 is SQVTM and CDR2 ANQGSEA. There are 15 residues in the CDR3. As DNA, the CDR3 is TGCAGCGTCTACGACTCCGTGGCAACTAATGAAAAACTGTTTTTT. Residues: CSVYDSVATNEKLFF.

This clonotype has just a few counts. The V gene is TRBV4-2, the J gene TRBJ2-7; tentatively, D is TRBD1 or TRBD2 (6 bases each). Germline CDR1 and CDR2: LGHNA and YNFKEQ. This CDR3 is 15 amino acids long. The V and J ends lost 0 bases and 4 bases respectively, with 13 bases between them. CDR3 amino acids: CASSQEGGQLYEQYF. DNA of the CDR3: TGTGCCAGCAGCCAAGAGGGAGGACAGCTATACGAGCAGTACTTC.

The rearrangement joins TRBV29-1 to TRBJ2-5, with D possibly matching TRBD1 (6 bases). This CDR3 spans 14 amino acids. Germline loops: CDR1 SQVTM, CDR2 ANQGSEA. The V and J ends lost 6 bases and 6 bases respectively, with 20 bases between them. CDR3 loop: CSVATGTSYKTQYF. The CDR3 nucleotides are TGCAGCGTAGCCACCGGGACATCCTACAAGACCCAGTACTTC.

The CDR3: CATSRDPPSEQYF. The DNA of the CDR3 is TGTGCCACCAGCAGAGATCCCCCGAGCGAGCAGTACTTC. The chain uses TRBV15 and TRBJ2-7, with unresolved D. The ends were cut back, 0 bases at V and 6 bases at J, with 9 bases in the middle. This CDR3 contains 13 residues. Per germline, CDR1 LNHNV and CDR2 YYDKDF (reference sequence).

This sequence joins TRBV27 and TRBJ1-1; D not resolved. V dropped 3 bases and J dropped 0 bases, with 11 bases sitting between them. The CDR3 has 15 residues. CDR1 is MNHEY, CDR2 SMNVEV, per germline (reference sequence). CDR3 sequence reads: CASSLVGPLNTEAFF. As DNA, the CDR3 is TGTGCCAGCAGTTTGGTAGGTCCCTTGAACACTGAAGCTTTCTTT.